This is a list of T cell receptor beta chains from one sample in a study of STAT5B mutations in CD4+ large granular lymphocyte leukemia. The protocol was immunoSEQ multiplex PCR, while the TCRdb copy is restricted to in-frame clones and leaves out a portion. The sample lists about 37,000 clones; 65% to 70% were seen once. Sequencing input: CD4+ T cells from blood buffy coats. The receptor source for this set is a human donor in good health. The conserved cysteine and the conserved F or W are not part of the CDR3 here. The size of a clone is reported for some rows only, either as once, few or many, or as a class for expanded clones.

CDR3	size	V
ASSLGDYHYTGELF	.	TRBV7-9
ASSFGTSGGGEQF	.	TRBV9
ASESNTGELF	.	TRBV19
ASNSDRVDTQY	.	TRBV2
ASSHGQVNEKLF	.	TRBV5-1
ASSPGGNNEKLF	.	TRBV18
ASSLQLLNEAF	.	TRBV7-2
ASSPRPEGGYT	.	TRBV7-6
ASSLQGVGVREKLF	.	TRBV27
ASSFAIFSGLVKEETQY	.	TRBV5-1
ASSQGTADYSYEQY	few	TRBV7-9
ASKQRGGLSGQETQY	few	TRBV27
ASRRAGELF	.	TRBV19
ASSSEIISTDTQY	.	TRBV5-1
ASSLGTGDAYEQY	.	TRBV4-3
ASSLLGQYQETQY	.	TRBV11-2
ASSLHSGGASNEQF	.	TRBV5-8
ASSLAGNSPLH	few	TRBV7-2
ASSTQQGTEAF	.	TRBV7-3
ASSFTSGNTIY	once	TRBV7-2
SAPGQGETQY	.	TRBV29-1
ASSLRRSSETQY	.	TRBV6-1
ASSLGVQMSGELF	few	TRBV7-3
ASSFSPGQGTHEQY	.	TRBV5-1
ASSLAGGDTQY	.	TRBV7-9
ASSLAQSAGAPDNEQF	.	TRBV5-1
ASSALTGMNTEAF	.	TRBV19
ASNLDRESAEAF	few	TRBV7-9
ASSEEGYTEAF	few	TRBV2
ASSLGGNPSNQPQH	.	TRBV5-6
ASRGTDAMNTEAF	few	TRBV6-5
ASSFAWSRGETQY	.	TRBV11-3
ASSAQGYEQY	.	TRBV7-2
ASSPPEVGANEKLF	.	TRBV11-3
ASSLAVVSYEQY	.	TRBV7-9
ASSLDGTTYEQY	.	TRBV11-3
ASSIKPGTTEIFNQPQH	.	TRBV19
ASSLARTTNEKLF	.	TRBV7-2
ASRLTGGNGPQH	.	TRBV5-8
ASSPKGDTQY	.	TRBV6-6
ASRPNQPRGEAF	.	TRBV6-1
ASSLVLNIQY	.	TRBV5-1
ASSQAQGGIYGYT	.	TRBV4-2
ASSLNPPGVGETQY	.	TRBV7-3
AISDRDRGIHNEQF	once	TRBV10-3
ASRAEQGGSPLH	.	TRBV6-1
ASSFKGQGANYGYT	few	TRBV27
AISEFRDTEAF	.	TRBV10-3
ASSQGLWSTDTQY	once	TRBV4-3
ASSLHGGSSYEQY	.	TRBV5-4
ASRSFGRGASTDTQY	.	TRBV27
ASSFVDQETQY	.	TRBV13
ASSLGGQDNQPQH	.	TRBV7-2
ASTKLAGGTDTQY	.	TRBV2
ASSLVGRGPHYEQY	.	TRBV7-8
AITGDRSYGYT	.	TRBV10-3
ATRAGNSNQPQH	.	TRBV27
ASSQEMWGSTSPLH	.	TRBV4-1
ASSFGRDYGYT	few	TRBV7-3